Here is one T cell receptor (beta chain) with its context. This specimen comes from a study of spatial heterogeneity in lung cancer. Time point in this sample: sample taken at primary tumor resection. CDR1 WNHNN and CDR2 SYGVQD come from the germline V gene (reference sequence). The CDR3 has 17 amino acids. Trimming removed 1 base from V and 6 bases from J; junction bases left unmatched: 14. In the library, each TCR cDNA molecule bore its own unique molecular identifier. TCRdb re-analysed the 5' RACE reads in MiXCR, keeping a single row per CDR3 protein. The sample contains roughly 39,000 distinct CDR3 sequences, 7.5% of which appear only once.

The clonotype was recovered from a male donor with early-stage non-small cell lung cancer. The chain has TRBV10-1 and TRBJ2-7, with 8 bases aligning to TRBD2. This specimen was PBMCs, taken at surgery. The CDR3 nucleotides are TGCGCCAGCAGTGAGTGTCTGACTAGCGCCCGTTCGGGCGAGCAGTACGTC. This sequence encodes CASSECLTSARSGEQYV.